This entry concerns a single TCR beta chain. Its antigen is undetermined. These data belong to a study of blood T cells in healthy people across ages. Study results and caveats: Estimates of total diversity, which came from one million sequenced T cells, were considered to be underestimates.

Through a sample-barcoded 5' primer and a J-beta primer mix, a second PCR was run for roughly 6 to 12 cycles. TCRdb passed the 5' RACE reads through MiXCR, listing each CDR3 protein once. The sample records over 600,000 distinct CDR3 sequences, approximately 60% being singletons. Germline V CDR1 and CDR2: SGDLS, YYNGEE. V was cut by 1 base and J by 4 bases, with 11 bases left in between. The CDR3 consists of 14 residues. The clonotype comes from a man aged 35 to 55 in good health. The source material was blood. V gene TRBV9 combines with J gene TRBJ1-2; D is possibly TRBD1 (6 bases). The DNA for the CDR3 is TGTGCCAGCAGCGTATTGGGGGGCCCCTATGGCTACACCTTC. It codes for CASSVLGGPYGYTF.